The source of this TCR beta chain is a study of blood T cell repertoires in COVID-19. Study-wide background: Acute-phase and convalescent COVID-19 samples originated in the United States, Italy and Spain. Sources were T cells, B-cell-depleted T cells, or PBMCs; the material itself was cDNA or gDNA.

CDR1 is MGHRA, CDR2 YSYEKL, per germline. Unmatched junction bases numbered 8, after V lost 1 base and J lost 0 bases. There are 17 residues in the CDR3. Authors' processing steps: Estimation of nucleated cell counts relied on the amplification of reference gene primers. Produced via immunoSEQ multiplex PCR; TCRdb's table is partial and in-frame only. V, J and clone size are taken as reported in that table, and D and trimming were inferred from the DNA itself. This sample has about 120,000 clones; 80% to 90% occur once, and the top ten carry less than 30%. Sequenced sample: peripheral blood. The receptor was isolated from a man aged 70-80 years with active or convalescent COVID-19. The gene calls are TRBV4-1 and TRBJ2-5, with 7 nucleotides matching TRBD2. CDR3 DNA sequence: TGCGCCAGCAGCCAAGTCGCTAGCGGAGCGAACCAAGAGACCCAGTACTTC. It translates to CASSQVASGANQETQYF.